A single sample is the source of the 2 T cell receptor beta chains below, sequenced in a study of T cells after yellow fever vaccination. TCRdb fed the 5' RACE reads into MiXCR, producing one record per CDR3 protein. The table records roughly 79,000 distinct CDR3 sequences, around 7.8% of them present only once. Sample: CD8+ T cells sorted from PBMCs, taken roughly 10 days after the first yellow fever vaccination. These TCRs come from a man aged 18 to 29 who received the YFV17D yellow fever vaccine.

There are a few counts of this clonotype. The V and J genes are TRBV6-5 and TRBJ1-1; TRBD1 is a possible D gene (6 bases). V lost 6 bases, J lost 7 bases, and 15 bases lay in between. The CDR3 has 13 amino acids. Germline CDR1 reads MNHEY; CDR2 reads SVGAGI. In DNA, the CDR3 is TGTGCCAGCAGGACGGGGGCCCGGGTTGAAGCTTTCTTT. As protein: CASRTGARVEAFF.

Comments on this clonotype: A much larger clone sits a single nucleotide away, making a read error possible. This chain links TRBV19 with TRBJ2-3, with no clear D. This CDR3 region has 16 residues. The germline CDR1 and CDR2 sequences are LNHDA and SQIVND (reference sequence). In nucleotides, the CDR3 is TGTGCCGGTAGTACCACGGAAGGGCGCATCGCAGATACGCAGTATTTT. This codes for CAGSTTEGRIADTQYF.